This passage covers 22 T cell receptor beta chains from one sample sequenced in a study of blood T cell repertoires in COVID-19. Sequencing was performed with immunoSEQ multiplex PCR; in TCRdb, only in-frame clones are kept and a portion is missing. The sample has around 260,000 clones, about 87% seen once; the top ten hold roughly 5.6%. The sequenced sample consisted of peripheral blood. Every receptor here comes from a woman aged 60-75 years with COVID-19, enrolled during active disease.

This clone showed up just once. The chain uses TRBV27 and TRBJ2-1, with a weak D call TRBD2 (6 bases). The germline V gene has CDR1 MNHEY and CDR2 SMNVEV (reference sequence). Trimming left V 3 bases short and J 0 bases short, with 12 bases between. CDR3 length: 16 residues. The CDR3 nucleotides read TGTGCCAGCAGTTTTGGAGGGGCCCTCTCCTACAATGAGCAGTTCTTC. This encodes CASSFGGALSYNEQFF.

The V and J genes are TRBV3-1 (or the pseudogene TRBV3-2) and TRBJ2-1; TRBD2 aligns across 9 bases. From germline, CDR1 is LGHDT and CDR2 YNNKEL (reference sequence). J gave up 10 bases and V 1 base, and 8 bases lay outside the gene matches. CDR3 length: 15 amino acids. CDR3 region: CASSQGFSGRSEQFF. CDR3 DNA sequence: TGTGCCAGCAGCCAAGGTTTTAGCGGGAGAAGCGAGCAGTTCTTC.

This clone has a single count. The CDR3 sequence is CASSYSQGTNEKLFF. The CDR3 coding sequence is TGTGCCAGCAGTTACTCACAGGGAACTAATGAAAAACTGTTTTTT. The chain couples TRBV6-5 to TRBJ1-4; D is perhaps TRBD1 (6 bases). Trimming pared 0 bases from V and 1 base from J, leaving 6 bases between. Germline V lookup: CDR1 MNHEY, CDR2 SVGAGI. The CDR3 runs to 15 residues.

The rearrangement links TRBV5-4 to TRBJ2-5; a possible D gene is TRBD1 (6 bases). This CDR3 contains 14 residues. V was shortened by 1 base and J by 5 bases, with 12 bases between the two germline ends. Germline assignment: CDR1 SGHNT and CDR2 YYREEE (reference sequence). CDR3: CASSLTSQGETQYF. The CDR3 bases are TGTGCCAGCAGCTTGACGTCCCAGGGGGAGACCCAGTACTTC.

V and J are TRBV6-5 and TRBJ2-1; D remains unclear. Germline V gene data show CDR1 as MNHEY and CDR2 as SVGAGI. V was cut by 7 bases and J by 0 bases, with 13 bases left in between. The CDR3 extends over 15 amino acids. CDR3 sequence reads: CASTLSRSSYNEQFF. The CDR3 DNA follows: TGTGCCAGCACCCTGTCTAGGAGCTCCTACAATGAGCAGTTCTTC.

The chain couples TRBV29-1 to TRBJ2-6; D gene ambiguous. The CDR3 spans 18 residues. The V gene lost 3 bases and the J gene lost 0 bases, with 18 bases spanning the gap. The germline CDR1 and CDR2 sequences are SQVTM and ANQGSEA. The DNA of the CDR3 is TGCAGCGTTGAGGGCTCCCAACCTCTCCTCTCTGGGGCCAACGTCCTGACTTTC. The encoded protein is CSVEGSQPLLSGANVLTF.

J is TRBJ2-1 and V is TRBV27, with TRBD2 matching 13 bases. This CDR3 is built from 17 residues. Germline values: CDR1 MNHEY, CDR2 SMNVEV (reference sequence). V lost 6 bases and J lost 4; bases outside the gene matches: 9. CDR3 nucleotides: TGTGCCAGCAGACCTACGGGACTAGCGGGACTGTACAATGAGCAGTTCTTC. Its translation: CASRPTGLAGLYNEQFF.

This chain joins TRBV19 and TRBJ1-1; D gene uncertain. V lost 5 bases and J lost 0, with 7 bases in between. Per the germline V gene, CDR1 is LNHDA and CDR2 is SQIVND (reference sequence). The CDR3 spans 13 residues. CDR3 sequence: CASSEKLNTEAFF. The CDR3 DNA reads TGTGCCAGTAGTGAGAAATTGAACACTGAAGCTTTCTTT.

V usage is TRBV27 and J usage is TRBJ2-1; TRBD2 aligns across 10 bases. The V and J ends lost 2 bases and 7 bases, in that order; junction bases with no gene match: 5. The CDR3 totals 15 residues. Germline V gene data show CDR1 as MNHEY and CDR2 as SMNVEV (reference sequence). Written as DNA, the CDR3 is TGTGCCAGCAGTTTAGCTAGCGGGAGTGGGAATGAGCAGTTCTTC. Translation gives CASSLASGSGNEQFF.

The chain has TRBV19 and TRBJ2-5; 9 bases agree with TRBD1. There are 15 residues in the CDR3. V shed 5 bases, J shed 5 bases, and the junction held 9 bases outside the gene matches. Germline CDR1 reads LNHDA; CDR2 reads SQIVND (reference sequence). The CDR3 here is CASSLTGGEWETQYF. The CDR3 nucleotides are TGTGCCAGTAGTCTCACAGGGGGCGAATGGGAGACCCAGTACTTC.

The gene calls are TRBV11-2 and TRBJ2-6; D unclear. The CDR3 covers 15 residues. Germline lookup yields CDR1 SGHAT and CDR2 FQNNGV. Trimming removed 4 bases at V and 0 bases at J, with 7 bases between. CDR3 nucleotides: TGTGCCAGCAGCTCCTTTTCCTCTGGGGCCAACGTCCTGACTTTC. Translating it yields CASSSFSSGANVLTF.

The V call is TRBV2, the J call TRBJ1-6; 7 positions match TRBD1. This CDR3 is built from 16 residues. In germline, CDR1 is SNHLY, CDR2 FYNNEI. V was pared by 6 bases and J by 1 base, with 6 bases of the junction left unmatched. CDR3 coding DNA: TGTGCCAGCAGACGGGACAGTTTGTCCTATAATTCACCCCTCCACTTT. Translation gives CASRRDSLSYNSPLHF.

The chain joins TRBV6-6 to TRBJ2-7, with 7 positions matching TRBD2. This CDR3 is 16 amino acids long. The germline CDR1 and CDR2 sequences are MNHNY and SVGAGI (reference sequence). The trim removed 1 base at V and 0 bases at J, leaving 6 bases unmatched. CDR3 DNA sequence: TGTGCCAGCAGTTACTGGGGAGGGGTTAACTCCTACGAGCAGTACTTC. Translation: CASSYWGGVNSYEQYF.

V is TRBV6-5 and J is TRBJ2-7; 7 bases are a match to TRBD2. Germline loops: CDR1 MNHEY, CDR2 SVGAGI. This CDR3 spans 15 amino acids. Trimming at V came to 6 bases and at J to 6 bases, leaving 14 bases not matched to a gene. The CDR3 is CASSKSGTISREQYF. In nucleotides, the CDR3 is TGTGCCAGCAGCAAGAGTGGGACTATATCTCGCGAGCAGTACTTC.

The chain uses TRBV5-1 and TRBJ2-3; 11 nucleotides agree with TRBD2. The germline CDR1 and CDR2 sequences are SGHRS and YFSETQ. This CDR3 region has 15 residues. After removal of 2 bases from V and 4 bases from J, the junction contained 3 bases not matched to a gene. In DNA, the CDR3 is TGCGCCAGCAGCTTACGTAGCGGGAGGGCAGATACGCAGTATTTT. It specifies CASSLRSGRADTQYF.

The chain links TRBV5-4 to TRBJ2-3, with 12 positions matching TRBD2. Losses at the gene ends were 6 bases for V and 7 bases for J; bases not matched to a gene: 15. CDR3 length: 17 amino acids. Germline lookup yields CDR1 SGHNT and CDR2 YYREEE (reference sequence). The CDR3 loop is CASTPGGLAGGPYTQYF. CDR3 nucleotide sequence: TGTGCCAGCACCCCGGGCGGGCTAGCGGGAGGGCCATATACGCAGTATTTT.

Here the CDR3 DNA reads TGCGCCAGCAGCCCGGGACTCCTCGAGGCTACAGATACGCAGTATTTT. Its translation: CASSPGLLEATDTQYF. V is TRBV5-1 and J is TRBJ2-3; D perhaps matches TRBD2 (6 bases). Germline CDR1 is SGHRS and CDR2 is YFSETQ. The CDR3 has 16 amino acids. Trimming took 4 bases from V and 3 from J, leaving 18 bases between them.

This sequence joins TRBV19 and TRBJ2-1; 7 bases match TRBD2. The V and J ends lost 6 bases and 5 bases, in that order; junction bases with no gene match: 10. Germline CDR1 and CDR2: LNHDA and SQIVND (reference sequence). The CDR3 is 15 amino acids. This chain's CDR3 is CASSRGTTQDNEQFF. The CDR3 nucleotides read TGTGCCAGTAGCCGCGGGACTACCCAAGACAATGAGCAGTTCTTC.

The V gene is TRBV20-1, the J gene TRBJ2-3; D unresolved. This CDR3 has 11 residues. Per the germline V gene, CDR1 is DFQATT and CDR2 is SNEGSKA (reference sequence). Trimming removed 1 base at V and 5 bases at J, with 4 bases between. This CDR3 is CSARAKDTQYF. CDR3 nucleotides: TGCAGTGCTAGAGCAAAAGATACGCAGTATTTT.

The chain joins TRBV27 to TRBJ2-3; 9 bases agree with TRBD2. The length of the CDR3 is 16 residues. Looked up from germline, CDR1 is MNHEY and CDR2 is SMNVEV (reference sequence). V was clipped by 3 bases and J by 2 bases; unmatched bases: 6. The chain's CDR3 is CASSFHLAGTTDTQYF. The DNA for the CDR3 is TGTGCCAGCAGTTTCCATCTAGCGGGGACCACAGATACGCAGTATTTT.

This clone was counted between two and nine times. The chain uses TRBV18 and TRBJ1-1, with 7 bases lining up with TRBD1. The CDR3 extends over 17 amino acids. Germline values: CDR1 KGHSH, CDR2 LQKENI. Trimming at V came to 4 bases and at J to 5 bases, leaving 16 bases not matched to a gene. CDR3 nucleotides: TGTGCCAGCTCACGCCTTCGGGACAGTAGGCTTGGTACTGAAGCTTTCTTT. Translation gives CASSRLRDSRLGTEAFF.

V gene TRBV18 combines with J gene TRBJ1-1, with D possibly being TRBD1 (6 bases). V was cut by 2 bases and J by 3 bases, with 10 bases left in between. This CDR3 spans 14 amino acids. Germline lookup yields CDR1 KGHSH and CDR2 LQKENI. The CDR3 loop reads CASSPISGDTEAFF. CDR3 DNA: TGTGCCAGCTCACCAATTTCAGGGGACACTGAAGCTTTCTTT.